These T cell receptor beta chains were read from a single sample in a study of T cells in Graves' hyperthyroidism and ophthalmopathy. TCRdb itself ran the multiplex PCR reads through MiXCR, one entry per CDR3 protein. Found here are over 700,000 distinct CDR3 sequences, approximately 18% of them singletons; the top ten hold 16%. Sequenced sample: blood. The source of these receptors is a woman aged 50 to 60 with Graves' hyperthyroidism that later progressed to Graves' ophthalmopathy. Both conserved end residues are part of each CDR3. Fields, in order: CDR3 DNA, CDR3 protein, clone size, V gene, J gene, D gene. The D gene is left open where the match is weak. Clone size is given for some rows only: seen once, a few or many times, or a class if the clone is expanded.

TGTGCCAGCTCACTGATGAATAGGGGGAGGACTGAAGCTTTCTTT	CASSLMNRGRTEAFF	many	TRBV18	TRBJ1-1	-
TGTGCCAGCTTAGGTTTCCCGAACACCGGGGAGCTGTTTTTT	CASLGFPNTGELFF	-	TRBV6-2/TRBV6-3	TRBJ2-2	-
TGTGCCATCAGTGGAGGGACTAGCGGTAAGAATGAGCAGTTCTTC	CAISGGTSGKNEQFF	few	TRBV10-3	TRBJ2-1	TRBD2
TGTGCCTGGAGTGCCATGGGGGCGAATAGGAATTCACCCCTCCACTTT	CAWSAMGANRNSPLHF	many	TRBV30	TRBJ1-6	-
TGTGCCAGCAGCGTAGTGGACAGGGGGCACTACGAGCAGTACTTC	CASSVVDRGHYEQYF	few	TRBV9	TRBJ2-7	TRBD1
TGTGCCAGCAGTTGGGACAGGGGAGGGGAAAAACTGTTTTTT	CASSWDRGGEKLFF	many	TRBV12-3/TRBV12-4	TRBJ1-4	TRBD1
TGTGCCATCAGTTACGACACCATGAACGCTGAAGCTTTCTTT	CAISYDTMNAEAFF	once	TRBV10-3	TRBJ1-1	-
TGTGCCACCGGACTAGCGGGTCTGCATACGCAGTATTTT	CATGLAGLHTQYF	many	TRBV12-3/TRBV12-4	TRBJ2-3	TRBD2
TGTGCCAGCAGCTCAATAGCGGGGGCGAACACCGGGGAGCTGTTTTTT	CASSSIAGANTGELFF	-	TRBV7-2	TRBJ2-2	TRBD2
TGCAGTGCTAGGGGGGGGGGAACAACTAATGAAAAACTGTTTTTT	CSARGGGTTNEKLFF	-	TRBV20-1	TRBJ1-4	-
TGTGCCAGCAGGGGCACCAGGGGACAGGACCTAGCCAAAAACATTCAGTACTTC	CASRGTRGQDLAKNIQYF	-	TRBV6-1	TRBJ2-4	TRBD1
TGTGCCAGCAGTGAAACAGGAGTCAAAAACATTCAGTACTTC	CASSETGVKNIQYF	many	TRBV2	TRBJ2-4	-
TGTGCCAGCAGCCATTTTCCGGTAACTAGCGGGGATAGCACAGATACGCAGTATTTT	CASSHFPVTSGDSTDTQYF	many	TRBV3-1	TRBJ2-3	TRBD2
TGCGCCAGCAGCCAATACAGGCGAATGGACACTGAAGCTTTCTTT	CASSQYRRMDTEAFF	many	TRBV5-1	TRBJ1-1	-
TGTGCCAGTAGGACAGGGGGCAGAGGAGAAAAACTGTTTTTT	CASRTGGRGEKLFF	many	TRBV19	TRBJ1-4	TRBD1